This TCR beta chain was sequenced during a study of T cell responses to AZD1222 COVID-19 vaccine. Germline CDR1 reads MNHEY; CDR2 reads SVGEGT. V lost 3 bases to trimming and J lost 4 bases, with 9 bases between them. This CDR3 is 13 amino acids long. Study outcomes and limitations: Only a handful of AZD1222 recipients, several in all, had baseline seropositivity. Most donors were white British and more were female, and clonal diversity was possibly underestimated. Vaccination with two AZD1222 doses was followed by a rise in Spike-specific TCR breadth and depth. The study sampled repertoires only after the peak T cell response.

Notes on this clone: Its antigen is as yet unknown.

Produced via immunoSEQ multiplex PCR; TCRdb's table is partial and in-frame only. This table holds some 180,000 clones, over 80% found once. The sequence was collected from an adult in good health. Source: peripheral blood, taken on day 0 of AZD1222 vaccination. The rearrangement uses TRBV6-2 or TRBV6-3 and TRBJ1-2; D not resolved. CDR3 nucleotides: TGTGCCAGCAGTTATGGGCGGACCTATGGCTACACCTTC. Its translation: CASSYGRTYGYTF.